Listed here are 8 T cell receptor beta chains from one sample, sequenced in a study of CD8+CD57+ T cells in acquired aplastic anemia listed by TCRdb under 2018. Flow cytometry had shown CD8+CD57+ cell expansion in the patients selected for sequencing. The sequencing machine was an Illumina HiSeq 2000. Genomic DNA was used as template for profiling of TCR beta VDJ combinations and CDR3 sequences. The public reads were run again by TCRdb, first through fastp at Q25 and then through MiXCR, and only productive beta chains were kept. For every CDR3 protein sequence, its rows merge into one entry that carries the most common genes and DNA. This sample has around 500,000 distinct CDR3 sequences in its table, and around 33% of those were observed once. Of the sample, roughly 0.8% falls within the top ten clones. Sequenced: sorted CD4+, CD8+, or CD8+CD57+ T cells (not recorded which) from PBMCs. The receptors shown here come from a human donor with aplastic anemia.

This clonotype was counted ten times or more. The chain combines TRBV9 with TRBJ2-5, with 9 bases fitting TRBD1. Germline lookup yields CDR1 SGDLS and CDR2 YYNGEE. The CDR3 is 15 residues long. After removal of 1 base from V and 4 bases from J, the junction contained 5 bases not matched to a gene. CDR3 residues: CASSVSPGQGETQYF. CDR3 coding DNA: TGTGCCAGCAGCGTATCCCCGGGACAGGGAGAGACCCAGTACTTC.

Only a few counts were recorded for this clonotype. V gene TRBV7-9 combines with J gene TRBJ1-3; D perhaps matches TRBD1 (6 bases). This CDR3 is 15 amino acids long. CDR1 and CDR2 from the germline V gene are SEHNR and FQNEAQ (reference sequence). The ends were cut back, 5 bases at V and 0 bases at J, with 11 bases in the middle. CDR3 in amino acids: CASSRQAPSGNTIYF. DNA of the CDR3: TGTGCCAGCAGCCGACAGGCACCCTCTGGAAACACCATATATTTT.

This clonotype was counted a few times. The chain combines TRBV25-1 with TRBJ1-3, with 9 bases that match TRBD1. The CDR3 covers 14 residues. Germline V gene sequence: CDR1 MGHDK, CDR2 SYGVNS. V lost 7 bases to trimming and J lost 2 bases; unmatched junction nucleotides: 3. As DNA, the CDR3 is TGTGCCAGCATCGGACAGGGGCCTGGAAACACCATATATTTT. Amino acid sequence: CASIGQGPGNTIYF.

This clonotype was observed a handful of times. V is TRBV6-1 and J is TRBJ2-7, with TRBD1 identical over 7 bases. CDR3 length: 15 residues. Germline CDR1 reads MNHNS; CDR2 reads SASEGT. The V gene end was trimmed by 0 bases and the J gene end by 0 bases; junction bases not matched to a gene: 2. CDR3 DNA: TGTGCCAGCAGTGAAGCAGCAGGGGGCTCCTACGAGCAGTACTTC. It codes for CASSEAAGGSYEQYF.

Note on this clonotype: The CDR3 ends on some other residue instead of the conserved phenylalanine or tryptophan, so this is likely a read error. The DNA is omitted, as the CDR3 cannot be located on it reliably, and the CDR3 follows TCRdb's listing. V usage is TRBV19 and J usage is TRBJ2-1. The length of the CDR3 is 8 amino acids, counting both ends. Germline V gene sequence: CDR1 LNHDA, CDR2 SQIVND (reference sequence). The CDR3 is CASSIPDL.

This clonotype was seen repeatedly, ten times or more. V usage is TRBV7-6 and J usage is TRBJ1-6; 10 bases match TRBD1. With V trimmed by 5 bases and J by 8 bases, 6 bases remained unmatched. CDR3 length: 15 residues. Germline V lookup: CDR1 SGHVS, CDR2 FNYEAQ. This CDR3 is CASSTGQGGDSPLHF. As DNA, the CDR3 is TGTGCCAGCAGCACCGGACAGGGGGGAGATTCACCCCTCCACTTT.

This clonotype has only a few counts. The chain joins TRBV19 to TRBJ2-2, with 8 bases matching TRBD1. V trimming: 3 bases; J trimming: 7 bases; junction bases outside the gene matches: 10. Germline assignment: CDR1 LNHDA and CDR2 SQIVND (reference sequence). The CDR3 spans 16 residues. The CDR3 DNA sequence: TGTGCCAGTAGTATTCCGGCAGGGGGCGGATTCGGGGAGCTGTTTTTT. It is translated as CASSIPAGGGFGELFF.

This clonotype was seen a few times. The J gene is TRBJ2-5, the V gene TRBV5-6; D is possibly TRBD1 (5 bases). Germline V CDR1 and CDR2: SGHDT, YYEEEE. V lost 2 bases, J lost 2 bases, and 10 bases lay in between. CDR3 length: 14 amino acids. This CDR3 reads CASSFWTTQETQYF. CDR3 nucleotide sequence: TGTGCCAGCAGCTTTTGGACAACACAAGAGACCCAGTACTTC.